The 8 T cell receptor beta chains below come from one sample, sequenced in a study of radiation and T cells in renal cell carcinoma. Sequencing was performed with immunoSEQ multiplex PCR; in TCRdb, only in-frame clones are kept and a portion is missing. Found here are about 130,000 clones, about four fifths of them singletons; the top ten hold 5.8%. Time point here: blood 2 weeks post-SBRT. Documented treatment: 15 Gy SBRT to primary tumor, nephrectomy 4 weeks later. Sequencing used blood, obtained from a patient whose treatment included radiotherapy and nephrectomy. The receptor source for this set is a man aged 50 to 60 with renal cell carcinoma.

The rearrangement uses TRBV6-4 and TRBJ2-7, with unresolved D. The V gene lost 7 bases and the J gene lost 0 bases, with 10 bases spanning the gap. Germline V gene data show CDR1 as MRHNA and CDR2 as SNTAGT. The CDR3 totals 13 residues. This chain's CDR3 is CASKTGGSYEQYF. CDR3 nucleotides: TGTGCCAGCAAGACGGGTGGCTCCTACGAGCAGTACTTC.

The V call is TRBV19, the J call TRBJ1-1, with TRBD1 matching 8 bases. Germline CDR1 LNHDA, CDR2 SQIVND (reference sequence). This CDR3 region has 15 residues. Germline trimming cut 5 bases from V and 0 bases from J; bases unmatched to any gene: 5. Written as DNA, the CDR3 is TGTGCCAGTAGTCTGAGGACAGGGTTGAACACTGAAGCTTTCTTT. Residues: CASSLRTGLNTEAFF.

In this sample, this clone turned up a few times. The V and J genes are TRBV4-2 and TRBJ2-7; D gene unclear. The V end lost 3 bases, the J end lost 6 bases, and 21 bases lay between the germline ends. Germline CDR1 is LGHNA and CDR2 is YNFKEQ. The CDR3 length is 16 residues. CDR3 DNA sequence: TGTGCCAGCAGCCAGGCAACCGGGTCTGGGGTAACCGAGCAGTACTTC. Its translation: CASSQATGSGVTEQYF.

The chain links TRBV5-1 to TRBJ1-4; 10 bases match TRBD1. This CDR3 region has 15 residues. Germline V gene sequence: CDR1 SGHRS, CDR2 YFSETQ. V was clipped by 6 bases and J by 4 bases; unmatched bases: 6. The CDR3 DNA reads TGCGCCAGCAAACAGGGGACAGGGGATAATGAAAAACTGTTTTTT. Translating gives CASKQGTGDNEKLFF.

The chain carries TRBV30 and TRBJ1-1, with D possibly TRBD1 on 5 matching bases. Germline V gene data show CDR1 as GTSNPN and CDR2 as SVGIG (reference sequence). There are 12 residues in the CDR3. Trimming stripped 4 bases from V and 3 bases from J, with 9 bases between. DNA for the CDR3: TGTGCCTGGACGAGGGGTGACACTGAAGCTTTCTTT. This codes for CAWTRGDTEAFF.

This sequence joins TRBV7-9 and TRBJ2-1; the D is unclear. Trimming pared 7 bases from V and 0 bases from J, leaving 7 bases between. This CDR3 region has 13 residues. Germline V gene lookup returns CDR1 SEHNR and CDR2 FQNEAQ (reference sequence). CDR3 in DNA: TGTGCCAGCACTATCGACTCCTACAATGAGCAGTTCTTC. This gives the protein CASTIDSYNEQFF.

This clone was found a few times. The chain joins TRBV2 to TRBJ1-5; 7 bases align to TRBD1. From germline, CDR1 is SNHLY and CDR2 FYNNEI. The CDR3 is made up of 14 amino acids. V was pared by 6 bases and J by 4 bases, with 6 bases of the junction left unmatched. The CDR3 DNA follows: TGTGCCAGCAGGGACAGGTCTTCGAATCAGCCCCAGCATTTT. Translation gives CASRDRSSNQPQHF.

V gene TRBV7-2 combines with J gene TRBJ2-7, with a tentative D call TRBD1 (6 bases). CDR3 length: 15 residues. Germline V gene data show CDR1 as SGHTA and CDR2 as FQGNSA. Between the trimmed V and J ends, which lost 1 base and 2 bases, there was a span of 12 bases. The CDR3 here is CASSLVLGTTYEQYF. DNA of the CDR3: TGTGCCAGCAGCTTAGTGCTGGGGACAACCTACGAGCAGTACTTC.